This T cell receptor beta chain emerged from a study of CD8 T cells in ankylosing spondylitis. This clonotype was counted at least ten times. Its antigen is not identified. Trimming removed 2 bases from V and 10 bases from J, with 11 bases in between. The length of the CDR3 is 13 residues. It was by quantitative 5'-RACE with molecular barcodes that TCR beta libraries were made. In TCRdb, the 5' RACE reads were re-called with MiXCR into one record per CDR3 protein. The table has a few hundred thousand distinct CDR3 sequences, about 10% seen once. Study-wide points: In ankylosing spondylitis patients, matched synovial fluid reportedly showed significant enrichment of disease-linked clones. There were earlier reports of some motif variants in reactive arthritis synovial fluid and blood. There was a TCR beta motif, made of several highly homologous variants, that appeared characteristic of ankylosing spondylitis blood.

The sequence derives from a male donor with ankylosing spondylitis or in good health (not recorded which). The sample taken for sequencing was blood, either unsorted or a sorted T cell fraction (not recorded which). The chain couples TRBV12-3 or TRBV12-4 to TRBJ1-4; possibly TRBD1 for D (5 bases). In nucleotides, the CDR3 is TGTGCCAGCAGTTTATTGGAGGGGAGAAAACTGTTTTTT. Its protein is CASSLLEGRKLFF.